These 16 T cell receptor beta chains were sequenced from one sample in a study of glioma-infiltrating T cells after dendritic cell vaccination. As for time point: after dendritic cell vaccination, including at tumor progression/relapse. Repertoires were generated with immunoSEQ multiplex PCR, while TCRdb's copy carries only in-frame clones and drops some. The sample has around 83,000 clones; 75% to 90% are singletons. The sequences come from blood, collected after dendritic cell vaccination. The receptors here all came from a human donor with glioblastoma.

This rearrangement joins TRBV9 to TRBJ1-2, with 8 bases fitting TRBD1. The germline CDR1 and CDR2 sequences are SGDLS and YYNGEE. The length of the CDR3 is 20 residues. J gave up 8 bases and V 0 bases, and 24 bases lay outside the gene matches. The DNA for the CDR3 is TGTGCCAGCAGCGTAGGGGTAGAGGGCAGGGGGCGAGGAGGGGCATACGGCTACACCTTC. Translation: CASSVGVEGRGRGGAYGYTF.

The rearrangement joins TRBV25-1 to TRBJ1-1, with D perhaps TRBD1 (5 bases). Germline CDR1 reads MGHDK; CDR2 reads SYGVNS. The length of the CDR3 is 12 residues. V was clipped by 2 bases and J by 7 bases, with 8 bases between them. This CDR3 reads CASSETTDEAFF. Here the CDR3 DNA reads TGTGCCAGCAGTGAAACGACAGATGAAGCTTTCTTT. Drawing the rest from reference TRBV25-1 and TRBJ1-1, the complete variable domain is EADIYQTPRYLVIGTGKKITLECSQTMGHDKMYWYQQDPGMELHLIHYSYGVNSTEKGDLSSESTVSRIRTEHFPLTLESARPSHTSQYLCASSETTDEAFFGQGTRLTVV.

The table lists this clone with a count of one. V and J are TRBV25-1 and TRBJ2-3; TRBD1 is a possible D gene (8 bases). The CDR3 extends over 18 amino acids. Trimming removed 8 bases from V and 5 bases from J, with 29 bases in between. Germline CDR1 reads MGHDK; CDR2 reads SYGVNS. The DNA for the CDR3 is TGTGCCAGCCGTCATACAGGGGGGTTCTGGGGGAGGGGAGATACGCAGTATTTT. Translating it yields CASRHTGGFWGRGDTQYF. The full variable domain, with the rest looked up from reference TRBV25-1 and TRBJ2-3, is EADIYQTPRYLVIGTGKKITLECSQTMGHDKMYWYQQDPGMELHLIHYSYGVNSTEKGDLSSESTVSRIRTEHFPLTLESARPSHTSQYLCASRHTGGFWGRGDTQYFGPGTRLTVL.

This clone was picked up a small number of times. The chain recombines TRBV28 with TRBJ1-5; D is unresolved. V lost 10 bases and J 0 bases, leaving 10 bases between the germline ends. CDR3 length: 13 amino acids. CDR1 MDHEN and CDR2 SYDVKM come from the germline V gene. As DNA, the CDR3 is TGTGCCACCTCCACAGATAGCAATCAGCCCCAGCATTTT. Its translation: CATSTDSNQPQHF.

The chain employs TRBV7-9 and TRBJ2-3; 8 bases line up with TRBD2. V shed 5 bases, J shed 0 bases, and the junction held 13 bases outside the gene matches. The CDR3 covers 18 residues. CDR1 and CDR2 (germline): SEHNR, FQNEAQ (reference sequence). CDR3 sequence (DNA): TGTGCCAGCAGCCAATCTCATACTAGCGGTACTAGCACAGATACGCAGTATTTT. Translated, it gives CASSQSHTSGTSTDTQYF.

This chain joins TRBV18 and TRBJ1-3; D not certain. The V gene's germline CDR1 is KGHSH and CDR2 LQKENI. V was cut by 10 bases and J by 4 bases, with 17 bases left in between. The CDR3 is 14 amino acids. The CDR3 DNA reads TGTGCCATCCAGGTTGTGTTTAGGGGAAACACCATATATTTT. Translated: CAIQVVFRGNTIYF.

This sequence joins TRBV4-2 and TRBJ2-1; 12 nucleotides match TRBD2. CDR3 length equals 19 residues. Germline-derived CDR1 and CDR2 are LGHNA and YNFKEQ. Trimming cost V 6 bases and J 4 bases; bases outside gene matches: 16. The CDR3 DNA is TGTGCCAGCAGTCCCGAGCGACTAGCGGGAGATCGGTCATACAATGAGCAGTTCTTC. As protein: CASSPERLAGDRSYNEQFF.

This CDR3 reads CASSLDTRGEDTQYF. The CDR3 DNA reads as TGCGCCAGCAGCTTGGATACGCGGGGGGAAGATACGCAGTATTTT. The chain employs TRBV5-1 and TRBJ2-3; TRBD2 matches 8 bases. The CDR3 runs to 15 residues. Germline assignment: CDR1 SGHRS and CDR2 YFSETQ. Trimming removed 0 bases from V and 5 bases from J; junction bases left unmatched: 5.

The chain has TRBV27 and TRBJ1-6; D is uncertain. The length of the CDR3 is 16 residues. The V end was cut by 6 bases, the J end by 9 bases, with 21 bases between. CDR1 MNHEY and CDR2 SMNVEV come from the germline V gene (reference sequence). Written as DNA, the CDR3 is TGTGCCAGCAGCAATCCGCAACAGAGTACAGTTTCACCCCTCCACTTT. Translating it yields CASSNPQQSTVSPLHF.

This clone was seen a few times. The CDR3 spells CASSLSDRNYGYTF. CDR3 in DNA: TGTGCCAGCAGCTTATCCGACAGGAACTATGGCTACACCTTC. The chain employs TRBV7-8 and TRBJ1-2, with a weak D call TRBD1 (6 bases). CDR3 length: 14 residues. CDR1 and CDR2 from the germline V gene are SGHVS and FQNEAQ. The V and J ends lost 2 bases and 2 bases respectively, with 9 bases between them. The whole variable domain, remainder taken from reference TRBV7-8 and TRBJ1-2, is GAGVSQSPRYKVAKRGQDVALRCDPISGHVSLFWYQQALGQGPEFLTYFQNEAQLDKSGLPSDRFFAERPEGSVSTLKIQRTQQEDSAVYLCASSLSDRNYGYTFGSGTRLTVV.

The chain couples TRBV7-2 to TRBJ2-1; TRBD1 matches 10 bases. The CDR3 is made up of 15 amino acids. V dropped 5 bases and J dropped 7; count of bases not matched to a gene: 8. Looked up from germline, CDR1 is SGHTA and CDR2 is FQGNSA. The CDR3 sequence: CASSLPGQGINEQFF. The CDR3 DNA reads TGTGCCAGCAGCCTACCGGGACAGGGGATTAATGAGCAGTTCTTC.

The chain couples TRBV2 to TRBJ2-7, with 7 nucleotides matching TRBD2. CDR3 length: 15 amino acids. Looked up from germline, CDR1 is SNHLY and CDR2 is FYNNEI. V trimming: 7 bases; J trimming: 0 bases; junction bases outside the gene matches: 9. The CDR3 region has the DNA TGTGCCAGCACTGGGGAGGGGACGGCCTCCTACGAGCAGTACTTC. This codes for CASTGEGTASYEQYF.

J is TRBJ1-1 and V is TRBV6-5, with TRBD1 as a possible D gene (5 bases). V lost 4 bases to trimming and J lost 5 bases, with 20 bases between them. Germline V gene lookup returns CDR1 MNHEY and CDR2 SVGAGI. This CDR3 has 16 amino acids. The CDR3 DNA is TGTGCCAGCAGTTCCCCGCGGGACCCCGTTGGGACTGAAGCTTTCTTT. Translating gives CASSSPRDPVGTEAFF.

V and J are TRBV15 and TRBJ1-6; no definite D call. Trimming pared 0 bases from V and 0 bases from J, leaving 6 bases between. CDR1 and CDR2 (germline): LNHNV, YYDKDF (reference sequence). CDR3 length: 16 amino acids. CDR3 in DNA: TGTGCCACCAGCAGAGATTCGAGCTCCTATAATTCACCCCTCCACTTT. It is translated as CATSRDSSSYNSPLHF.

The chain employs TRBV30 and TRBJ2-5; the match to TRBD2 covers 15 bases. Germline V gives CDR1 GTSNPN, CDR2 SVGIG (reference sequence). With V trimmed by 0 bases and J by 4 bases, 3 bases remained unmatched. The CDR3 has 16 amino acids. CDR3 in DNA: TGTGCCTGGAGTGTGGGGGGACTAGCGGGGGGAGAGACCCAGTACTTC. Translating gives CAWSVGGLAGGETQYF. Full variable domain (missing parts from reference TRBV30 and TRBJ2-5): SQTIHQWPATLVQPVGSPLSLECTVEGTSNPNLYWYRQAAGRGLQLLFYSVGIGQISSEVPQNLSASRPQDRQFILSSKKLLLSDSGFYLCAWSVGGLAGGETQYFGPGTRLLVL.

The V call is TRBV5-4, the J call TRBJ2-5; TRBD2 might be the D (6 bases). Trimming removed 4 bases from V and 1 base from J, with 11 bases in between. Per germline, CDR1 SGHNT and CDR2 YYREEE (reference sequence). The CDR3 is made up of 14 amino acids. In DNA form, the CDR3 reads TGTGCCAGCAGCCAGGAGGGCTTCCAAGAGACCCAGTACTTC. Its translation is CASSQEGFQETQYF.